The 17 T cell receptor beta chains below were found in one sample sequenced in a study of shared clonotypes between healthy human individuals. Clones were read by immunoSEQ multiplex PCR, and TCRdb kept only the in-frame ones, dropping some. The sample lists fewer than 850,000 clones; around 96% were seen once. Naive CD8 isolation took CD45RO-negative cells positively selected for CCR7 and excluded terminally differentiated effector memory CD45RA+ cells. Sequencing was performed on naive CD8+ T cells sorted from blood. The receptor set was obtained from a man aged 25-45 years in good health.

The J gene is TRBJ2-7, the V gene TRBV5-6, with no clear D. With 7 bases removed from V and 6 bases from J, the gap between germline ends came to 11 bases. The CDR3 contains 11 residues. Germline V gene data show CDR1 as SGHDT and CDR2 as YYEEEE. CDR3 nucleotides: TGTGCCAGCGGTCGAGTAGGCGAGCAGTACTTC. Residues: CASGRVGEQYF.

V and J are TRBV7-9 and TRBJ2-7, with 7 bases lining up with TRBD2. The CDR3 extends over 15 amino acids. After removal of 2 bases from V and 4 bases from J, the junction contained 8 bases not matched to a gene. Germline loops: CDR1 SEHNR, CDR2 FQNEAQ (reference sequence). CDR3 coding DNA: TGTGCCAGCAGCTTATGGGCGGGAGATGGTTACGAGCAGTACTTC. It codes for CASSLWAGDGYEQYF. Full variable domain (remainder filled in from reference TRBV7-9 and TRBJ2-7): DTGVSQNPRHKITKRGQNVTFRCDPISEHNRLYWYRQTLGQGPEFLTYFQNEAQLEKSRLLSDRFSAERPKGSFSTLEIQRTEQGDSAMYLCASSLWAGDGYEQYFGPGTRLTVT.

This chain connects TRBV28 to TRBJ2-5; 9 nucleotides agree with TRBD2. V shed 8 bases and J 4 bases; nucleotides not matched to a gene: 11. Per germline, CDR1 MDHEN and CDR2 SYDVKM. CDR3 length: 15 amino acids. As DNA, the CDR3 is TGTGCCAGCTTGAGTAGCGGGAGTTCCGGAGAGACCCAGTACTTC. It codes for CASLSSGSSGETQYF.

The chain uses TRBV6-1 and TRBJ1-5, with TRBD1 matching over 7 bases. V was pared by 4 bases and J by 4 bases, with 4 bases of the junction left unmatched. The germline CDR1 and CDR2 sequences are MNHNS and SASEGT. The CDR3 loop spans 14 amino acids. CDR3 sequence: CASSGGDRNQPQHF. CDR3 in DNA: TGTGCCAGCAGTGGGGGGGACAGAAATCAGCCCCAGCATTTT.

As regards this clone: At one boundary the junction diverges from the germline segment, which might be a read error. CDR3: CASSVEYSEQFF. The CDR3 DNA reads as TGTGCCAGCAGCGTAGAGTACAGTGAGCAGTTCTTC. This sequence joins TRBV9 and TRBJ2-1; D gene uncertain. The germline CDR1 and CDR2 sequences are SGDLS and YYNGEE. CDR3 length: 12 residues.

This clone showed up just once. This chain connects TRBV6-1 to TRBJ2-3; TRBD1 matches at 7 bases. CDR1 is MNHNS and CDR2 is SASEGT in the germline V gene. The CDR3 totals 14 residues. J gave up 2 bases and V 5 bases, and 4 bases lay outside the gene matches. The CDR3 protein is CASSHRGSTDTQYF. The CDR3 bases are TGTGCCAGCAGTCACAGGGGTTCCACAGATACGCAGTATTTT.

The rearrangement uses TRBV10-2 and TRBJ1-1; D remains ambiguous. V was shortened by 2 bases and J by 7 bases, with 14 bases between the two germline ends. Germline lookup yields CDR1 WSHSY and CDR2 SAAADI. This CDR3 has 14 residues. CDR3 nucleotides: TGCGCCAGCAGTGAGCATGTATTGACACTTGAAGCTTTCTTT. The encoded protein is CASSEHVLTLEAFF.

The rearrangement links TRBV9 to TRBJ2-1, with TRBD2 as a possible D gene (5 bases). Germline-derived CDR1 and CDR2 are SGDLS and YYNGEE. The CDR3 extends over 14 amino acids. V shed 1 base and J shed 5 bases, with 10 bases lying between them. The CDR3 bases are TGTGCCAGCAGCGTATGGATGGGAGACAATGAGCAGTTCTTC. Protein: CASSVWMGDNEQFF.

The J gene is TRBJ2-1, the V gene TRBV4-2; 12 bases align to TRBD2. Germline CDR1 reads LGHNA; CDR2 reads YNFKEQ. Trimming took 2 bases from V and 1 from J; bases not matched to a gene: 6. The CDR3 runs to 18 residues. The CDR3 nucleotides are TGTGCCAGCAGCCAACACGGACTAGCGGGAAATTCCTACAATGAGCAGTTCTTC. Residues: CASSQHGLAGNSYNEQFF.

The chain is built from TRBV7-6 and TRBJ2-1; D unresolved. The CDR3 has 17 residues. V was shortened by 3 bases and J by 5 bases, with 20 bases between the two germline ends. Germline values: CDR1 SGHVS, CDR2 FNYEAQ. CDR3 amino acids: CASSLAVWDTPNNEQFF. DNA of the CDR3: TGTGCCAGCAGCTTGGCGGTTTGGGATACTCCAAACAATGAGCAGTTCTTC.

V gene TRBV15 combines with J gene TRBJ2-7, with 7 bases that match TRBD1. After removal of 5 bases from V and 2 bases from J, the junction contained 12 bases not matched to a gene. This CDR3 comprises 16 residues. Per germline, CDR1 LNHNV and CDR2 YYDKDF (reference sequence). This CDR3 reads CATSDYGTGEPYEQYF. In DNA, the CDR3 is TGTGCCACCAGCGATTATGGTACAGGGGAGCCCTACGAGCAGTACTTC. The full variable domain, in which reference TRBV15 and TRBJ2-7 provide the parts outside the CDR3, is DAMVIQNPRYQVTQFGKPVTLSCSQTLNHNVMYWYQQKSSQAPKLLFHYYDKDFNNEADTPDNFQSRRPNTSFCFLDIRSPGLGDTAMYLCATSDYGTGEPYEQYFGPGTRLTVT.

This clone was counted only a few times. CDR3 in amino acids: CSVAGTAYNYGYTF. In DNA, the CDR3 is TGCAGCGTTGCAGGGACAGCGTATAACTATGGCTACACCTTC. This chain connects TRBV29-1 to TRBJ1-2, with 7 bases fitting TRBD1. The V and J ends lost 4 bases and 1 base, in that order; junction bases with no gene match: 6. The CDR3 totals 14 residues. Germline CDR1 is SQVTM and CDR2 is ANQGSEA.

V gene TRBV7-9 combines with J gene TRBJ2-1; possible D gene TRBD1, 6 bases. Trimming pared 6 bases from V and 0 bases from J, leaving 12 bases between. Germline V gene lookup returns CDR1 SEHNR and CDR2 FQNEAQ (reference sequence). CDR3 length: 15 residues. CDR3 bases: TGTGCCAGCAGGGGGGCCTTCGACTCCTACAATGAGCAGTTCTTC. It specifies CASRGAFDSYNEQFF.

The chain combines TRBV27 with TRBJ2-7; 8 nucleotides align to TRBD2. V shed 4 bases and J 3 bases; nucleotides not matched to a gene: 11. The CDR3 is made up of 16 amino acids. Germline V gene data show CDR1 as MNHEY and CDR2 as SMNVEV (reference sequence). CDR3 sequence reads: CASSSINRRGDYEQYF. CDR3 bases: TGTGCCAGCAGTTCTATAAATCGGCGGGGGGACTACGAGCAGTACTTC.

The rearrangement uses TRBV11-2 and TRBJ1-1; D is possibly TRBD1 (5 bases). Per the germline V gene, CDR1 is SGHAT and CDR2 is FQNNGV. There are 14 residues in the CDR3. Trimming shortened V by 0 bases and J by 4 bases, and 9 bases separated the two germline ends. The CDR3 region is CASSLDRRGTEAFF. The CDR3 nucleotides read TGTGCCAGCAGCTTAGATCGGAGGGGCACTGAAGCTTTCTTT.

This sequence joins TRBV19 and TRBJ2-2; TRBD1 agrees at 7 bases. The germline V gene has CDR1 LNHDA and CDR2 SQIVND (reference sequence). V lost 4 bases and J lost 1; bases outside the gene matches: 6. The CDR3 loop spans 16 amino acids. As DNA, the CDR3 is TGTGCCAGTAGTAAGTGGGGGACAGAGAACACCGGGGAGCTGTTTTTT. Its protein is CASSKWGTENTGELFF. The complete variable domain, with remaining parts taken from reference TRBV19 and TRBJ2-2, reads DGGITQSPKYLFRKEGQNVTLSCEQNLNHDAMYWYRQDPGQGLRLIYYSQIVNDFQKGDIAEGYSVSREKKESFPLTVTSAQKNPTAFYLCASSKWGTENTGELFFGEGSRLTVL.

The chain links TRBV6-1 to TRBJ2-2; D is undetermined. CDR3 length: 13 residues. CDR1 and CDR2 from the germline V gene are MNHNS and SASEGT. Trimming removed 6 bases from V and 6 bases from J, with 11 bases in between. CDR3 sequence: CASSLSPAGELFF. DNA of the CDR3: TGTGCCAGCAGCCTCAGCCCTGCCGGGGAGCTGTTTTTT.